These T cell receptor beta chains were read from a single sample in a study of blood T cell repertoires in COVID-19. Repertoires were generated with immunoSEQ multiplex PCR, while TCRdb's copy carries only in-frame clones and drops some. The table includes some 140,000 clones, 75% to 90% detected once. The specimen was PBMCs or T cells enriched from blood (not recorded which). The receptors shown here come from a young man who had recovered from COVID-19. CDR3s include the opening cysteine and the closing phenylalanine or tryptophan. A D gene is named only where the DNA matches it firmly. Rows may omit the clone size; those that give it use once, few, many or a size class.

v_gene	d_gene	j_gene	abundance	CDR3aa	CDR3nt
TRBV2	NA	TRBJ1-1	NA	CASRLTGNTEAFF	TGTGCCAGCAGACTGACAGGGAACACTGAAGCTTTCTTT
TRBV5-1	NA	TRBJ2-3	NA	CASSSSTDTQYF	TGCGCCAGCAGCTCTAGCACAGATACGCAGTATTTT
TRBV10-3	TRBD2	TRBJ2-3	once	CAISRRPGTSLPASTDTQYF	TGTGCCATCAGTCGTCGCCCCGGGACTAGTCTGCCCGCAAGCACAGATACGCAGTATTTT
TRBV5-1	NA	TRBJ1-6	NA	CASSLDGGWNSPLHF	TGCGCCAGCAGCTTGGATGGGGGGTGGAATTCACCCCTCCACTTT
TRBV19	NA	TRBJ1-1	NA	CASSIGRGNTEAFF	TGTGCCAGTAGTATCGGTAGGGGGAACACTGAAGCTTTCTTT
TRBV4-2	TRBD2	TRBJ2-1	once	CASSQAGTSGGHGNEQFF	TGTGCCAGCAGCCAGGCTGGGACTAGCGGGGGACATGGCAATGAGCAGTTCTTC
TRBV16	NA	TRBJ1-1	NA	CASSQFYSGTNTEAFF	TGTGCCAGCAGCCAATTCTACAGCGGGACAAACACTGAAGCTTTCTTT
TRBV19	TRBD2	TRBJ2-7	NA	CASSMGTSGNLYEQYF	TGTGCCAGTAGTATGGGAACTAGCGGGAATCTCTACGAGCAGTACTTC
TRBV4-1	NA	TRBJ2-7	NA	CASSQEQLSSYEQYF	TGCGCCAGCAGCCAAGAACAGCTCAGCTCCTACGAGCAGTACTTC
TRBV6-1	TRBD1	TRBJ1-1	NA	CASSEQGQGYTEAFF	TGTGCCAGCAGTGAACAGGGACAGGGATACACTGAAGCTTTCTTT
TRBV12-3/TRBV12-4	NA	TRBJ2-3	NA	CASSWVSGDTQYF	TGTGCCAGCAGTTGGGTTAGCGGAGATACGCAGTATTTT
TRBV11-3	NA	TRBJ2-7	NA	CASSLGNPGYEQYF	TGTGCCAGCAGCTTAGGGAACCCCGGGTACGAGCAGTACTTC
TRBV2	NA	TRBJ1-2	NA	CASQGGYGYTF	TGTGCCAGCCAAGGGGGTTATGGCTACACCTTC
TRBV13	TRBD1	TRBJ2-3	few	CASSTRTGETQYF	TGTGCCAGCAGCACCAGGACAGGGGAGACGCAGTATTTT
TRBV5-1	TRBD2	TRBJ2-3	NA	CASATGGETDTQYF	TGCGCCAGCGCAACTGGGGGGGAGACAGATACGCAGTATTTT
TRBV12-3/TRBV12-4	NA	TRBJ1-1	NA	CASRKDGGEAFF	TGTGCCAGCAGAAAGGATGGCGGTGAAGCTTTCTTT
TRBV7-8	TRBD1	TRBJ1-1	NA	CASSLATQGYTEAFF	TGTGCCAGCAGCTTAGCGACACAGGGGTACACTGAAGCTTTCTTT
TRBV28	NA	TRBJ1-3	NA	CASSLYTASGNTIYF	TGTGCCAGCAGTTTATATACTGCCTCTGGAAACACCATATATTTT
TRBV27	NA	TRBJ1-1	NA	CASSYRVGGSWTEAFF	TGTGCCAGCAGTTATCGAGTTGGGGGCAGTTGGACTGAAGCTTTCTTT
TRBV5-1	TRBD2	TRBJ2-5	NA	CASSDRTSGGVYQETQYF	TGCGCCAGCAGCGATCGGACTAGCGGGGGGGTGTACCAAGAGACCCAGTACTTC
TRBV19	TRBD2	TRBJ2-1	NA	CASSTDSSGWEYNEQFF	TGTGCCAGTAGTACAGACTCTAGCGGGTGGGAATACAATGAGCAGTTCTTC
TRBV3-1/TRBV3-2	TRBD1	TRBJ2-3	few	CASSQGDRGTDTQYF	TGTGCCAGCAGCCAAGGGGACAGGGGAACAGATACGCAGTATTTT
TRBV5-1	NA	TRBJ2-5	NA	CASSSGTLQETQYF	TGCGCCAGCAGCAGCGGGACACTACAAGAGACCCAGTACTTC
TRBV3-1/TRBV3-2	TRBD2	TRBJ2-7	NA	CASSPGLAGYYEQYF	TGTGCCAGCAGTCCGGGACTAGCGGGATACTACGAGCAGTACTTC
TRBV19	NA	TRBJ2-3	NA	CASSMGPSTDTQYF	TGTGCCAGTAGTATGGGGCCAAGCACAGATACGCAGTATTTT
TRBV5-1	NA	TRBJ1-2	NA	CASSFRDNYTF	TGCGCCAGCAGCTTCCGGGACAACTACACCTTC
TRBV19	NA	TRBJ1-1	few	CASRLQGRRDEAFF	TGTGCCAGTAGGCTACAGGGAAGGCGTGATGAAGCTTTCTTT
TRBV5-4	NA	TRBJ2-7	NA	CASSYGLHYEQYF	TGTGCCAGCAGCTACGGACTTCATTACGAGCAGTACTTC
TRBV19	TRBD1	TRBJ1-3	NA	CASSVPDRGTQVERNTIYF	TGTGCCAGTAGTGTCCCCGACAGGGGAACGCAAGTGGAGAGAAACACCATATATTTT
TRBV2	NA	TRBJ1-1	NA	CASRGLRIYTEAFF	TGTGCCTCTCGGGGTCTCAGAATATACACTGAAGCTTTCTTT
TRBV29-1	NA	TRBJ1-4	NA	CSVERGGDEKLFF	TGCAGCGTTGAGAGGGGAGGAGATGAAAAACTGTTTTTT
TRBV27	NA	TRBJ2-3	NA	CASGQEATDTQYF	TGTGCCAGCGGGCAGGAGGCCACAGATACGCAGTATTTT
TRBV11-3	NA	TRBJ2-3	NA	CASSIRPSVAQYF	TGTGCCAGCAGCATACGACCCAGCGTCGCGCAGTATTTT
TRBV5-1	NA	TRBJ1-6	NA	CASSLSAPNPYNSPLHF	TGCGCCAGCAGCTTGAGCGCGCCGAACCCCTATAATTCACCCCTCCACTTT
TRBV27	NA	TRBJ1-2	NA	CASSPLGGQKNYGYTF	TGTGCCAGCAGTCCCCTCGGAGGGCAAAAGAACTATGGCTACACCTTC